This T cell receptor (beta chain) is drawn from a study of blood T cell repertoires in COVID-19 (dated by TCRdb to the early 2020s). About the full investigation: Collaborator samples came from the United States, Italy and Spain and covered acute and convalescent phases of COVID-19. The prospective study material was composed of cDNA or gDNA derived from T cells, B-cell-depleted T cells, or PBMCs. Subjects who had been exposed to COVID-19, were actively infected with it, or had recovered from it provided the deeply sampled blood TCRbeta repertoires that made up the dataset. The repertoires were made available in a free public database intended to serve as a resource for research on the immune response to SARS-CoV-2. The samples were drawn from the first 160 participants of the ongoing ImmuneRACE study and from about 1,200 subjects provided by 6 global collaborators. The sample metadata nearly always contained a de-identified subject ID, COVID-19 status, age in years and sex. HLA class I and class II types, where available, came from metadata supplied by the sample provider rather than from assay-based typing.

The research as a whole found: Clinical and demographic metadata were provided uncurated, with the amount varying by source and participant.

Each collaborating institution followed its own protocols to collect whole blood in K2EDTA tubes. For TCRbeta analysis, collaborator samples were shipped as frozen whole blood, as isolated PBMCs, or as DNA extracted from either sample type. From the germline V gene, CDR1 is MDHEN and CDR2 is SYDVKM. Measured from the cysteine to the valine, the CDR3 is 14 residues long. Only the CDR3 part of the read is kept: 42 bases, read in frame from the first base. Germline trimming amounts to 6 bases on V and 5 bases on J, with 10 as the count of junction bases outside the gene matches. TCRbeta CDR3 regions were amplified from genomic DNA using the immunoSEQ Assay, a bias-controlled multiplex PCR. As for how the authors treated the data: The number of nucleated cells in each sample was estimated from the amplification of reference gene primers within the assay. Sequence reads were collapsed and filtered to measure the absolute abundance of every unique TCRbeta CDR3 rearrangement. For each sample, productive Simpson clonality was calculated by taking the square root of Simpson's diversity index across productive rearrangements. Sourced from immuneACCESS, this table was stored by TCRdb with only in-frame sequences that have V and J called. A share of the clones is absent; for the studies checked, an unresolved V gene accounts for under half, and the remainder has no known explanation. V and J calls and clone size are given by that table; D and trimming were obtained from the DNA. A total of roughly 80,000 clones appear in this sample, about 85% of them only once. More than 14% of the sample is held by the ten biggest clonotypes.

This clone appeared a few times. The specificity of this receptor is unknown. Per-base quality was not reported, and no clone a single base away is much larger than it. Material for sequencing was peripheral blood. This chain is built from TRBV28 and TRBJ2-7; 7 of the junction bases match TRBD1. The receptor comes from a woman aged 65 to 85 with acute or convalescent COVID-19. The bases read TGTGCCAGCAGGAGAGACAGGGAGAGGGACGAGCAGTACGTC. It translates to CASRRDRERDEQYV.